This T cell receptor (beta chain) was identified during a study of Graves' ophthalmopathy and Graves' hyperthyroidism. Study results and caveats: Blood repertoires reportedly contained most expanded thyroid clonotypes above 0.001 frequency.

Germline CDR1 SGDLS, CDR2 YYNGEE. J lost 0 bases, V lost 3 bases, and 9 bases had no gene match. This CDR3 has 19 amino acids. Amplification targeted the TCR beta CDR3 regions, with RNA transcripts as the source material. Amplification began with first-round RT-PCR using HTBI primers, then second-round multiplex PCR was performed. MiXCR, run by TCRdb on the multiplex PCR reads, gives a single entry per CDR3 protein. The sample lists about 1.2 million distinct CDR3 sequences, about 38% occurring once. Points on this clonotype: Its matching antigen is unknown.

Hyperthyroidism in these 18- to 65-year-old patients was newly diagnosed, lasting under 2 months. Clinicians diagnosed using symptoms, serum thyroxine, TRAb, thyroid ultrasound and orbital computed tomography. The genes are TRBV9 and TRBJ2-2; 12 bases are shared with TRBD2. Sequencing was done on a sample of peripheral blood or thyroid tissue (not recorded which). The receptor's source is an adult man with Graves' hyperthyroidism. The CDR3 region has the DNA TGTGCCAGCAGCGCCGTGGGGCTAGCGGGAGGGCCGAACACCGGGGAGCTGTTTTTT. It is translated as CASSAVGLAGGPNTGELFF.